This T cell receptor (beta chain) comes out of a study of blood T cell repertoires in COVID-19. Turning to the study itself: Some COVID-19 samples were acute and others convalescent; all came from the United States, Italy and Spain. Sources were T cells, B-cell-depleted T cells, or PBMCs; the material itself was cDNA or gDNA.

The Seattle site enrolled patients during active infection and followed them longitudinally. Per the authors' pipeline: Reference gene primer amplification in the assay estimated nucleated cell counts. Sequenced by immunoSEQ multiplex PCR; TCRdb stores in-frame clones only, minus some. Clonal size and the V and J genes are those of that table, whereas D and trimming came from the DNA. The sample contains some 180,000 clones, roughly 86% of which appear only once. After removal of 3 bases from V and 5 bases from J, the junction contained 6 bases not matched to a gene. Germline V CDR1 and CDR2: SGHDN, FVKESK. CDR3 size: 14 residues.

Specimen: peripheral blood. The chain has TRBV14 and TRBJ2-7, with TRBD2 identical over 8 bases. The receptor comes from a woman aged 80 or older with COVID-19, enrolled during active disease. This chain's CDR3 is CASSQQREFDEQYF. Written as DNA, the CDR3 is TGTGCCAGCAGCCAGCAGCGGGAGTTCGACGAGCAGTACTTC.